This T cell receptor beta chain stems from a study of cytomegalovirus exposure and HLA in healthy donors. Study results and limitations: Association with HLA alleles at 0.05 false discovery rate was found for approximately 18,000 TCR beta sequences in a later analysis. A later analysis, which compared TCR beta chains of equal frequency, found the HLA-associated ones more clonally expanded.

Regarding this clone: Its cognate antigen is unknown.

The PCR contained 60 Vbeta and 13 Jbeta primers. TCRdb's copy holds only in-frame clones and misses some; the assay was immunoSEQ multiplex PCR. In the table there are 150,000 or so clones, roughly 74% of which are singletons. Germline assignment: CDR1 ENHRY and CDR2 SYGVKD. The CDR3 totals 18 residues. Trimming took 0 bases from V and 4 from J; bases not matched to a gene: 5. The receptor's source is a male donor in good health and CMV-seronegative. What was sequenced was PBMCs. The rearrangement links TRBV10-3 to TRBJ2-3; 15 bases are a match to TRBD2. As DNA, the CDR3 is TGTGCCATCAGTGAGTCTGGACTAGCGGGGGGGCCGGCAGATACGCAGTATTTT. Its translation is CAISESGLAGGPADTQYF.